This T cell receptor (beta chain) was obtained from a study of blood T cell repertoires in COVID-19. Overall study: The cDNA or gDNA used as material had been derived from T cells, B-cell-depleted T cells, or PBMCs.

The authors' processing: Cell counts per sample came from amplifying reference gene primers. Sequencing was performed with immunoSEQ multiplex PCR; in TCRdb, only in-frame clones are kept and a portion is missing. D and trimming were read from the DNA, whereas the V and J calls and clone size are those reported in that table. Counted here are about 160,000 clones, more than 75% occurring once; the ten biggest clones make up approximately 2.4%. The CDR3 has 14 residues. In germline, CDR1 is MNHEY, CDR2 SMNVEV (reference sequence). The V and J ends lost 10 bases and 3 bases, in that order; junction bases with no gene match: 11.

The clonotype comes from a young man with acute or convalescent COVID-19. The source material was peripheral blood. The V call is TRBV27, the J call TRBJ1-1, with 7 bases matching TRBD1. The CDR3 coding sequence is TGTGCCACTAAGGGGGCTCTGGGCTACACTGAAGCTTTCTTT. It yields the protein CATKGALGYTEAFF.